The clone carrying this TCR beta chain was counted a single time. Its antigen remains unidentified. Sequence at one end of the junction differs from germline and may be a read error. This CDR3 spans 16 amino acids. From germline, CDR1 is MNHNS and CDR2 SASEGT. The record originates from a study of OX40 agonist ivuxolimab in advanced cancers. Study-wide results and limits: CD4+ and CD8+ T cells in blood underwent clonal expansion by week 6 at 0.1 to 3.0 mg/kg. Still undetermined is the antigen specificity of the expanded peripheral T cells.

At baseline, cycle 4 day 1, and cycle 7 day 1, blood was sampled. TCRdb's copy holds only in-frame clones and misses some; the assay was immunoSEQ multiplex PCR. The table lists approximately 76,000 clones, approximately 83% of them singletons. The V call is TRBV6-1, the J call TRBJ1-2; D is uncertain. Sequenced material: CD4+ or CD8+ T cells sorted from blood, taken in a trial of the OX40 agonist ivuxolimab. This sequence originates from an adult with an advanced solid tumor such as melanoma, head and neck, liver or kidney cancer. CDR3 loop: CASSEDGSSPNYGYAF. The CDR3 DNA is TGTGCCAGCAGTGAAGATGGTTCTTCTCCGAACTATGGCTACGCCTTC.